A single sample gave rise to the 22 T cell receptor beta chains below, sequenced in a study of CD8+CD57+ T cells in acquired aplastic anemia. The template used for profiling TCR beta VDJ and CDR3 was genomic DNA. MiXCR, applied by TCRdb to the reads, yields one record per CDR3 protein. The data show around 200,000 distinct CDR3 sequences, roughly half seen once. Patients selected for sequencing had displayed CD8+CD57+ cell expansion by flow cytometry. Sequencing was carried out using sorted CD4+, CD8+, or CD8+CD57+ T cells (not recorded which) from PBMCs. Source of these receptors: a human donor with aplastic anemia.

The chain couples TRBV9 to TRBJ2-7; TRBD1 agrees at 7 bases. V lost 2 bases to trimming and J lost 5 bases; unmatched junction nucleotides: 4. There are 13 residues in the CDR3. CDR1 and CDR2 (germline): SGDLS, YYNGEE. CDR3: CASSVTGVHEQYF. The CDR3 DNA is TGTGCCAGCAGCGTCACAGGGGTCCACGAGCAGTACTTC.

This sequence joins TRBV5-1 and TRBJ1-1, with D unresolved. The V gene's germline CDR1 is SGHRS and CDR2 YFSETQ. The CDR3 runs 14 residues. With 1 base removed from V and 0 bases from J, the gap between germline ends came to 7 bases. CDR3 amino acids: CASSLHSLNTEAFF. The CDR3 coding sequence is TGCGCCAGCAGCTTGCACAGCTTGAACACTGAAGCTTTCTTT.

The gene calls are TRBV7-9 and TRBJ1-6, with 7 bases fitting TRBD1. CDR3 size: 14 residues. Losses at the gene ends were 4 bases for V and 11 bases for J; bases not matched to a gene: 8. Germline CDR1 SEHNR, CDR2 FQNEAQ (reference sequence). CDR3 DNA: TGTGCCAGCAGCTCGGGACAGTTAGTCACACCCCTCCACTTT. Its translation: CASSSGQLVTPLHF.

The chain has TRBV7-8 and TRBJ2-3; D tentatively reads TRBD1 or TRBD2 (5 bases each). This CDR3 is built from 15 residues. Germline CDR1 SGHVS, CDR2 FQNEAQ. The V gene lost 5 bases and the J gene lost 6 bases, with 18 bases spanning the gap. The CDR3 sequence is CASSPTGTTSDTQYF. The CDR3 DNA is TGTGCCAGCAGCCCTACCGGGACGACAAGTGATACGCAGTATTTT.

The chain links TRBV19 to TRBJ1-2; D is unclear. Germline CDR1 and CDR2: LNHDA and SQIVND (reference sequence). There are 13 residues in the CDR3. V lost 1 base and J lost 12, with 15 bases in between. Here the CDR3 reads CASSIGILAGNTF. Here the CDR3 DNA reads TGTGCCAGTAGTATAGGGATCCTCGCCGGAAACACCTTC.

This clonotype was counted many times. The rearrangement uses TRBV6-2 or TRBV6-3 and TRBJ2-7; maybe TRBD2 (6 bases). This CDR3 has 15 amino acids. CDR1 is MNHEY and CDR2 is SVGEGT in the germline V gene. V lost 5 bases, J lost 5 bases, and 19 bases lay in between. CDR3: CASSLRGLRGDEQYF. The CDR3 DNA reads as TGTGCCAGCAGTCTGAGGGGACTGCGAGGTGACGAGCAGTACTTC.

The chain joins TRBV5-1 to TRBJ1-6, with 9 bases matching TRBD1. The junction had 4 bases not matched to a gene; V was cut back by 5 bases and J by 13 bases. Germline V CDR1 and CDR2: SGHRS, YFSETQ. The CDR3 contains 12 residues. The CDR3, as DNA: TGCGCCAGCAGTCTACAGGGGGCGCCCCTCCACTTT. Translation gives CASSLQGAPLHF.

V usage is TRBV10-2 and J usage is TRBJ1-2, with 8 bases fitting TRBD1. There are 14 residues in the CDR3. Germline CDR1 reads WSHSY; CDR2 reads SAAADI. V lost 6 bases to trimming and J lost 5 bases; unmatched junction nucleotides: 8. CDR3 DNA sequence: TGCGCCAGCAGGCCGGACAGGGTTGCTTATGGCTACACCTTC. Translating it yields CASRPDRVAYGYTF.

The genes are TRBV7-8 and TRBJ1-2; possible D gene TRBD1, 6 bases. The germline CDR1 and CDR2 sequences are SGHVS and FQNEAQ. V was trimmed by 4 bases and J by 2 bases, leaving 11 bases between them. This CDR3 spans 14 amino acids. The CDR3 sequence is CASSSAGANYGYTF. Here the CDR3 DNA reads TGTGCCAGCAGCTCGGCAGGGGCGAACTATGGCTACACCTTC.

About this clonotype: This likely comes from a read error, as the CDR3 has no conserved phenylalanine or tryptophan at its end. The DNA is omitted, as the CDR3 cannot be located on it reliably, and the CDR3 follows TCRdb's listing. V is TRBV25-1 and J is TRBJ1-6. The CDR3 adds up to 11 amino acids, both ends counted. Germline CDR1 MGHDK, CDR2 SYGVNS. The CDR3 reads CASSYPNPRTS.

This clonotype was picked up many times. This chain joins TRBV7-9 and TRBJ2-5; 10 bases map to TRBD1. V gave up 5 bases and J gave up 5 bases; unmatched junction bases: 14. The CDR3 has 17 residues. Germline V gene lookup returns CDR1 SEHNR and CDR2 FQNEAQ (reference sequence). The CDR3 nucleotides are TGTGCCAGCAGCCAAAAAGGAACGGGACAGGGGATGGAGACCCAGTACTTC. Translation: CASSQKGTGQGMETQYF.

V gene TRBV12-3 or TRBV12-4 combines with J gene TRBJ1-5; 7 bases are a match to TRBD1. The CDR3 is made up of 15 amino acids. The J segment lost 0 bases and the V segment lost 5 bases, leaving 4 bases of the junction unmatched. The CDR3 coding sequence is TGTGCCAGCAGTCGTACAGGGGTTAGCAATCAGCCCCAGCATTTT. Its protein is CASSRTGVSNQPQHF.

This clonotype was counted at least ten times. J is TRBJ1-1 and V is TRBV9; tentatively, D is TRBD1 (5 bases). With 0 bases removed from V and 1 base from J, the gap between germline ends came to 7 bases. Germline V gene sequence: CDR1 SGDLS, CDR2 YYNGEE. The CDR3 is 14 amino acids. CDR3 in DNA: TGTGCCAGCAGCGTAGGGGGCCAGAACACTGAAGCTTTCTTT. It yields the protein CASSVGGQNTEAFF. The full variable domain, in which reference TRBV9 and TRBJ1-1 provide the parts outside the CDR3, is DSGVTQTPKHLITATGQRVTLRCSPRSGDLSVYWYQQSLDQGLQFLIQYYNGEERAKGNILERFSAQQFPDLHSELNLSSLELGDSALYFCASSVGGQNTEAFFGQGTRLTVV.

The chain links TRBV6-1 to TRBJ1-6; no clear D gene. Deletions cut 6 bases from V and 7 bases from J, with 19 bases between. The CDR3 totals 16 residues. CDR1 and CDR2 (germline): MNHNS, SASEGT. This CDR3 is CASRALDAGENSPLHF. CDR3 sequence (DNA): TGTGCCAGCAGGGCCCTGGACGCCGGAGAGAATTCACCCCTCCACTTT.

This clonotype was counted many times. The chain has TRBV19 and TRBJ2-7; D may be TRBD2 (5 bases). Germline CDR1 reads LNHDA; CDR2 reads SQIVND (reference sequence). Trimming took off 8 bases at V and 2 bases at J, with 13 bases between the two ends. There are 13 residues in the CDR3. The CDR3: CASSKQRAYEQYF. In DNA, the CDR3 is TGTGCCAGTTCTAAACAGAGGGCCTACGAGCAGTACTTC.

Ten or more counts support this clonotype. The V call is TRBV12-3 or TRBV12-4, the J call TRBJ1-1, with unresolved D. Between the trimmed V and J ends, which lost 7 bases and 4 bases, there was a span of 16 bases. The CDR3 has 14 amino acids. The CDR3 is CASTAGQRATEAFF. The CDR3 DNA follows: TGTGCCAGCACCGCCGGGCAAAGGGCCACTGAAGCTTTCTTT.

V is TRBV20-1 and J is TRBJ2-6; no clear D. Germline V CDR1 and CDR2: DFQATT, SNEGSKA (reference sequence). The CDR3 loop spans 14 amino acids. Trimming took 1 base from V and 0 from J, leaving 4 bases between them. CDR3: CSARGDSGANVLTF. Written as DNA, the CDR3 is TGCAGTGCTAGAGGGGACTCTGGGGCCAACGTCCTGACTTTC.

This chain connects TRBV20-1 to TRBJ1-5, with a tentative D call TRBD1 (6 bases). The V and J ends lost 6 bases and 2 bases respectively, with 11 bases between them. Germline CDR1 reads DFQATT; CDR2 reads SNEGSKA (reference sequence). The CDR3 spans 13 residues. CDR3 in amino acids: CSAQGPRNQPQHF. CDR3 bases: TGCAGTGCCCAGGGGCCGCGCAATCAGCCCCAGCATTTT.

This chain connects TRBV9 to TRBJ2-7; TRBD2 matches at 8 bases. The germline V gene encodes CDR1 SGDLS and CDR2 YYNGEE. The CDR3 consists of 15 residues. The V segment lost 0 bases and the J segment 3 bases; nucleotides outside the gene matches: 5. The DNA for the CDR3 is TGTGCCAGCAGCGTAGGAGCGGGGGAAGGCTACGAGCAGTACTTC. Translation: CASSVGAGEGYEQYF.

V gene TRBV2 combines with J gene TRBJ2-1; D may match TRBD1 or TRBD2 (5 bases each). Germline lookup yields CDR1 SNHLY and CDR2 FYNNEI. The CDR3 loop spans 16 amino acids. V gave up 3 bases and J gave up 9 bases, with 21 bases separating them. The DNA for the CDR3 is TGTGCCAGCAGTGATGAGGGGCAGATCCCTGGCGCTGAGCAGTTCTTC. This translates into CASSDEGQIPGAEQFF.

The V and J genes are TRBV20-1 and TRBJ1-6; D not resolved. The CDR3 consists of 16 residues. V was trimmed by 8 bases and J by 9 bases, leaving 26 bases between them. Per the germline V gene, CDR1 is DFQATT and CDR2 is SNEGSKA (reference sequence). CDR3 loop: CSPRAERKGTGSPLHF. The CDR3, as DNA: TGCAGTCCCAGAGCGGAGAGAAAGGGAACCGGTTCACCCCTCCACTTT.

This clonotype was found many times. This chain links TRBV6-4 with TRBJ1-2, with 10 bases aligning to TRBD1. CDR1 is MRHNA and CDR2 is SNTAGT in the germline V gene. After removal of 6 bases from V and 2 bases from J, the junction contained 6 bases not matched to a gene. The CDR3 is made up of 15 amino acids. DNA for the CDR3: TGTGCCAGCAGGGGACAGGGGAATTTGAACTATGGCTACACCTTC. Its translation is CASRGQGNLNYGYTF.